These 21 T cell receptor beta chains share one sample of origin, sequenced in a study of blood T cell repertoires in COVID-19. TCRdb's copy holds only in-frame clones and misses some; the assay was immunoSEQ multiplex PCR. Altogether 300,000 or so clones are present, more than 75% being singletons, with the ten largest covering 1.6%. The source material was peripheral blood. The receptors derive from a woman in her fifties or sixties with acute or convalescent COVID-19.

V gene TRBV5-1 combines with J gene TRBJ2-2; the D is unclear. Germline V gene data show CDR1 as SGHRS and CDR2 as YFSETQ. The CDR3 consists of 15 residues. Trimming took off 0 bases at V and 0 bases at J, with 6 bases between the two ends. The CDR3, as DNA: TGCGCCAGCAGCTTGGACTTAACGAACACCGGGGAGCTGTTTTTT. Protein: CASSLDLTNTGELFF.

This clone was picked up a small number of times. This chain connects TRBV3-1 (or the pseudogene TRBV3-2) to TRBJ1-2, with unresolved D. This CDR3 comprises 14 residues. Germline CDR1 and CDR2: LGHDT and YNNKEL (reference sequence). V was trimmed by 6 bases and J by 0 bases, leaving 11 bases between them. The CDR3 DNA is TGTGCCAGCAGGGGGAGAACGGCTAACTATGGCTACACCTTC. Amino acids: CASRGRTANYGYTF.

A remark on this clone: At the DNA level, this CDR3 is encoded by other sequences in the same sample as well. Written as DNA, the CDR3 is TGTGCCAGCGTTAGAGACAGCAATATCGGGGAGCTGTTTTTT. The encoded protein is CASVRDSNIGELFF. This chain uses TRBV2 with TRBJ2-2, with D maybe TRBD1 (5 bases). The CDR3 covers 14 residues. Germline assignment: CDR1 SNHLY and CDR2 FYNNEI. V was pared by 8 bases and J by 7 bases, with 17 bases between.

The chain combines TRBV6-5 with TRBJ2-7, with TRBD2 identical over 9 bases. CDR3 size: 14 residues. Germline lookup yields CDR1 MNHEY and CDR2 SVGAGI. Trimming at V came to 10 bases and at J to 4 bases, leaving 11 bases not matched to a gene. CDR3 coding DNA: TGTGCCACCGTCTCCCTGGCGGGAGGGTACGAGCAGTACTTC. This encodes CATVSLAGGYEQYF.

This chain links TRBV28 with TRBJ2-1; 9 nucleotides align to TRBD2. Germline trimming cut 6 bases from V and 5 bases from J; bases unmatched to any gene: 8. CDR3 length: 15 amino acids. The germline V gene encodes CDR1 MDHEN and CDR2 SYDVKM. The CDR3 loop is CASRPSGRPDNEQFF. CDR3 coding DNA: TGTGCCAGCAGACCAAGCGGGAGGCCCGACAATGAGCAGTTCTTC.

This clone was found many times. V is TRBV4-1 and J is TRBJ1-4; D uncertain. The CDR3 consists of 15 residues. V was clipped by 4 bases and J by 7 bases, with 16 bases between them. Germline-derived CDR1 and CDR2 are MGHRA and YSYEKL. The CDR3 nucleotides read TGCGCCAGCAGCCCGTGGGCACTGGGAGTTGAAAAACTGTTTTTT. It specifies CASSPWALGVEKLFF.

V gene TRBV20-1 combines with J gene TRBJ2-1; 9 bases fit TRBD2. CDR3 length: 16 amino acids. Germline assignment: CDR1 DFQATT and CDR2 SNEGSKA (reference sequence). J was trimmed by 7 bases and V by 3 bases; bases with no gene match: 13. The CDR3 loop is CSASYGGRAGMNEQFF. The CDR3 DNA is TGCAGTGCTAGTTACGGCGGGAGGGCCGGTATGAATGAGCAGTTCTTC.

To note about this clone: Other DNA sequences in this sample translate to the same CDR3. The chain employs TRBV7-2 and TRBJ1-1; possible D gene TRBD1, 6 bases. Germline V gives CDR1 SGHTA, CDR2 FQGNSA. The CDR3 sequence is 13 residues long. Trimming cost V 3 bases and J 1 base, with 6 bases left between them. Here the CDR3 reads CASSLTGNTEAFF. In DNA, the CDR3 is TGTGCCAGCAGCTTGACAGGGAACACTGAAGCTTTCTTT.

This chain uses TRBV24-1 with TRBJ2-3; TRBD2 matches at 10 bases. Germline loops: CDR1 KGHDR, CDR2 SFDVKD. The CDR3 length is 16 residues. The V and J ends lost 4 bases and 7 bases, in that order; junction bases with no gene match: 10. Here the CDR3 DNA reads TGTGCCACCAGTGAACCGACTAGCGGGTCTATGAATACGCAGTATTTT. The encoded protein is CATSEPTSGSMNTQYF.

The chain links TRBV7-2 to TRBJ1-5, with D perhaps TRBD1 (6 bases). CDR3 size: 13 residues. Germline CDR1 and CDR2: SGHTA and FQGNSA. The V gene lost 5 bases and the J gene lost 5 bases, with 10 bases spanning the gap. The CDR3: CASSSYRDQPQHF. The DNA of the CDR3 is TGTGCCAGCAGCAGTTACAGGGATCAGCCCCAGCATTTT.

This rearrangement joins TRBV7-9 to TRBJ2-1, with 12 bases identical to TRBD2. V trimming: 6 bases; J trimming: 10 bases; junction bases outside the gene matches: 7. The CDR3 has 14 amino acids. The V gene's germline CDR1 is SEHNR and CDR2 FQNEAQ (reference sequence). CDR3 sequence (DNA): TGTGCCAGCAGTTCTAGCGGGAGGGATGAAGAGCAGTTCTTC. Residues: CASSSSGRDEEQFF.

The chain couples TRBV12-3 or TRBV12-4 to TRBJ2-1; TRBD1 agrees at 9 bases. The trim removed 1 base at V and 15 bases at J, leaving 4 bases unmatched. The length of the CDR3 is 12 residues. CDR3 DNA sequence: TGTGCCAGCAGTTTAGTCCGGGACAGGGTGTTCTTC. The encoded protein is CASSLVRDRVFF.

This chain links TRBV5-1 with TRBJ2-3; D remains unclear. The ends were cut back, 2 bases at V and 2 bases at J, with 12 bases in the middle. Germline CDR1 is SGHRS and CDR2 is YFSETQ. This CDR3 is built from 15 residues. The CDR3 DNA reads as TGCGCCAGCAGCTTACGACGGAGTAACACAGATACGCAGTATTTT. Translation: CASSLRRSNTDTQYF.

As DNA, the CDR3 is TGTGCCAGCAGTTATGCAGGGGGGTCCTACGAGCAGTACTTC. As protein: CASSYAGGSYEQYF. The chain uses TRBV6-5 and TRBJ2-7; a possible D gene is TRBD1 (7 bases). This CDR3 comprises 14 residues. CDR1 is MNHEY, CDR2 SVGAGI, per germline. With 3 bases removed from V and 1 base from J, the gap between germline ends came to 10 bases.

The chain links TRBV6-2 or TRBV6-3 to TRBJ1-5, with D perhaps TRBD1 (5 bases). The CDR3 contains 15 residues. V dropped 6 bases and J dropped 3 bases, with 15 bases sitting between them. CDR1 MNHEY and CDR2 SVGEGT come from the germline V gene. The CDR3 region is CASSHPGLYNQPQHF. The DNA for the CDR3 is TGTGCCAGCAGCCATCCGGGACTATACAATCAGCCCCAGCATTTT.

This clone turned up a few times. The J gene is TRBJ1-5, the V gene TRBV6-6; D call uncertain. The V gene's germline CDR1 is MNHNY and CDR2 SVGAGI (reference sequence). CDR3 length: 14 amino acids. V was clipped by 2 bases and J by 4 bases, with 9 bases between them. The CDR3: CASSYEGRNQPQHF. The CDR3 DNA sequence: TGTGCCAGCAGTTACGAGGGAAGAAATCAGCCCCAGCATTTT.

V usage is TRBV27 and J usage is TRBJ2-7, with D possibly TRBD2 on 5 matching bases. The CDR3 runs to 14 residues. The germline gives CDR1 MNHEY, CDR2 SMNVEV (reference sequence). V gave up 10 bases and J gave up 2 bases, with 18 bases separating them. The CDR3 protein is CATSFQDGTYEQYF. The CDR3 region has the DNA TGTGCCACCTCATTTCAGGACGGGACCTACGAGCAGTACTTC.

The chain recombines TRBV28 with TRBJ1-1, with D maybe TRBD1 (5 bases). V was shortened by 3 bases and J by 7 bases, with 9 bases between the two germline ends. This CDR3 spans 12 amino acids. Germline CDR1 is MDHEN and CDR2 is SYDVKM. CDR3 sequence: CASSLGRGEAFF. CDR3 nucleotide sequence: TGTGCCAGCAGTTTGGGGCGCGGTGAAGCTTTCTTT. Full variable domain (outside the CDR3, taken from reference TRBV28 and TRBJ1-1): DVKVTQSSRYLVKRTGEKVFLECVQDMDHENMFWYRQDPGLGLRLIYFSYDVKMKEKGDIPEGYSVSREKKERFSLILESASTNQTSMYLCASSLGRGEAFFGQGTRLTVV.

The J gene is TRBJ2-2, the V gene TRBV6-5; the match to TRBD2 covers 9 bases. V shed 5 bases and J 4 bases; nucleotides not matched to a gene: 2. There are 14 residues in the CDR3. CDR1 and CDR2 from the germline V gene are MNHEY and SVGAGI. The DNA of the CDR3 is TGTGCCAGCAGTCTAGCGGGACTCACCGGGGAGCTGTTTTTT. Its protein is CASSLAGLTGELFF.

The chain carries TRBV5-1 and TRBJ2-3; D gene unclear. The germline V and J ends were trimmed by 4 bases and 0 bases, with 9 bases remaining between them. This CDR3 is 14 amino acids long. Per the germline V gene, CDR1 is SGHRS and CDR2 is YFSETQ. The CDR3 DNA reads TGCGCCAGCAGCCCCATGCAGAGCACAGATACGCAGTATTTT. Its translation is CASSPMQSTDTQYF.

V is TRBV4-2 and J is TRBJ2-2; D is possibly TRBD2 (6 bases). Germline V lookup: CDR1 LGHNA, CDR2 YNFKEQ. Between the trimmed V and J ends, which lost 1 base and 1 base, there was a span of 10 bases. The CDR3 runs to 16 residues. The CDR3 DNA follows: TGTGCCAGCAGCCAAGCCGGGGGTATGAACACCGGGGAGCTGTTTTTT. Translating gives CASSQAGGMNTGELFF.